Listed here are 7 T cell receptor beta chains from one sample, sequenced in a study of blood T cell repertoires in COVID-19. Clones were sequenced by immunoSEQ multiplex PCR, and TCRdb holds only the in-frame ones, with some missing. The data show a few hundred thousand clones, with about 86% seen just once and roughly 10% held by the top ten. The sequenced material came from peripheral blood. The receptors derive from a woman aged 45-60 years with COVID-19, enrolled during active disease.

The chain is built from TRBV30 and TRBJ2-6, with D possibly TRBD1 on 6 matching bases. The CDR3 has 16 amino acids. V was clipped by 7 bases and J by 3 bases, with 19 bases between them. In germline, CDR1 is GTSNPN, CDR2 SVGIG (reference sequence). The CDR3 region has the DNA TGTGCCTCAACCGTAAGAGGGGGTGTTGGGGCCAACGTCCTGACTTTC. Protein sequence: CASTVRGGVGANVLTF.

This clone has only a few counts. This rearrangement joins TRBV5-1 to TRBJ2-7; 7 bases match TRBD2. CDR3 length equals 14 residues. The germline V gene has CDR1 SGHRS and CDR2 YFSETQ. V trimming: 7 bases; J trimming: 3 bases; junction bases outside the gene matches: 10. The CDR3, as DNA: TGCGCCAGCGGCACTACGACGGGGGGCTACGAGCAGTACTTC. This translates into CASGTTTGGYEQYF.

This clone was detected only once. The chain combines TRBV5-1 with TRBJ1-2; D unclear. The CDR3 contains 13 residues. Germline V lookup: CDR1 SGHRS, CDR2 YFSETQ. V shed 0 bases and J shed 6 bases, with 9 bases lying between them. CDR3 sequence: CASSLGLGNGYTF. CDR3 DNA sequence: TGCGCCAGCAGCTTGGGACTCGGCAATGGCTACACCTTC.

The rearrangement joins TRBV20-1 to TRBJ1-2; D unclear. The CDR3 loop spans 11 amino acids. Trimming shortened V by 6 bases and J by 7 bases, and 12 bases separated the two germline ends. Looked up from germline, CDR1 is DFQATT and CDR2 is SNEGSKA (reference sequence). The CDR3: CSALQEGGYTF. CDR3 in DNA: TGCAGTGCCCTTCAGGAGGGTGGCTACACCTTC.

The V call is TRBV7-2, the J call TRBJ2-1; TRBD2 might be the D (7 bases). Per germline, CDR1 SGHTA and CDR2 FQGNSA. Trimming took 5 bases from V and 7 from J, leaving 21 bases between them. The CDR3 length is 16 residues. CDR3 DNA sequence: TGTGCCAGCAGCCCGTTGAGGGGGGGCCTTGTAAATGAGCAGTTCTTC. Residues: CASSPLRGGLVNEQFF.

This clone was detected once. J is TRBJ2-3 and V is TRBV2; 7 bases line up with TRBD2. This CDR3 has 15 residues. J was trimmed by 0 bases and V by 5 bases; bases with no gene match: 5. The germline V gene has CDR1 SNHLY and CDR2 FYNNEI. The CDR3 protein is CASSRRLASTDTQYF. In DNA form, the CDR3 reads TGTGCCAGCAGTAGAAGACTAGCAAGCACAGATACGCAGTATTTT.

The chain uses TRBV18 and TRBJ1-2; 7 bases are a match to TRBD1. From germline, CDR1 is KGHSH and CDR2 LQKENI. This CDR3 comprises 13 residues. Unmatched junction bases numbered 6, after V lost 6 bases and J lost 5 bases. This CDR3 reads CASSLDREYGYTF. The CDR3 region has the DNA TGTGCCAGCTCCCTAGACAGGGAGTATGGCTACACCTTC.